These 7 T cell receptor beta chains were all obtained from the same sample, sequenced in a study of graft-versus-host responses after intestinal transplantation. Profiled with immunoSEQ multiplex PCR; TCRdb holds only in-frame clones, not every one. This table has nearly 30,000 clones, approximately 80% appearing once. Graft material was processed, releasing intraepithelial and lamina propria lymphocytes. The sample consisted of ileum tissue, taken 98 days after intestinal transplantation. All receptors derive from a human patient who received an intestinal transplant, so some T cells may come from the graft donor.

The chain employs TRBV27 and TRBJ2-2, with 8 bases aligning to TRBD1. The J segment lost 6 bases and the V segment lost 6 bases, leaving 6 bases of the junction unmatched. CDR1 MNHEY and CDR2 SMNVEV come from the germline V gene (reference sequence). This CDR3 is 14 amino acids long. Here the CDR3 reads CASSRSGGAGELFF. CDR3 DNA sequence: TGTGCCAGCAGCCGGTCAGGGGGCGCCGGGGAGCTGTTTTTT.

This clone is a singleton in its sample. CDR3 DNA: TGTGCCAGCCGAGGGGGTCCCCCGAACACCGGGGAGCTGTTTTTT. It translates to CASRGGPPNTGELFF. The rearrangement uses TRBV2 and TRBJ2-2; D might be TRBD1 (6 bases). V lost 8 bases and J 0 bases, leaving 13 bases between the germline ends. The CDR3 length is 15 residues. Germline CDR1 is SNHLY and CDR2 is FYNNEI.

This chain connects TRBV6-5 to TRBJ2-2, with D tentatively TRBD1 or TRBD2 (6 bases each). V lost 0 bases and J lost 3, with 8 bases in between. CDR1 MNHEY and CDR2 SVGAGI come from the germline V gene. CDR3 length: 15 residues. This chain's CDR3 is CASSYSGGDTGELFF. The CDR3 nucleotides are TGTGCCAGCAGTTACTCGGGGGGCGACACCGGGGAGCTGTTTTTT.

The chain links TRBV6-1 to TRBJ1-2; D ambiguous. The V gene's germline CDR1 is MNHNS and CDR2 SASEGT. The CDR3 runs to 13 residues. V lost 3 bases and J 8 bases, leaving 13 bases between the germline ends. The CDR3 coding sequence is TGTGCCAGCAGTGACCCTTTTATCTGGGGCTACACCTTC. It encodes CASSDPFIWGYTF.

The rearrangement joins TRBV7-9 to TRBJ2-5, with D perhaps TRBD2 (6 bases). The CDR3 spans 12 residues. The V and J ends lost 5 bases and 5 bases respectively, with 9 bases between them. Germline V lookup: CDR1 SEHNR, CDR2 FQNEAQ (reference sequence). Here the CDR3 DNA reads TGTGCCAGCAGCCGAGGGAGGGAGACCCAGTACTTC. Translation: CASSRGRETQYF.

The table lists this clone with a count of one. V usage is TRBV5-1 and J usage is TRBJ1-6; D may be TRBD1 (5 bases). Trimming took 3 bases from V and 0 from J, leaving 28 bases between them. The germline V gene encodes CDR1 SGHRS and CDR2 YFSETQ. This CDR3 has 22 amino acids. The CDR3 DNA is TGCGCCAGCAGCTCAGGAACCTTACGTGGGACCGGCCGAAACTCCTATAATTCACCCCTCCACTTT. Residues: CASSSGTLRGTGRNSYNSPLHF.

This chain joins TRBV27 and TRBJ1-6, with no clear D. V gave up 6 bases and J gave up 10 bases, with 13 bases separating them. The length of the CDR3 is 13 residues. The V gene's germline CDR1 is MNHEY and CDR2 SMNVEV (reference sequence). CDR3 in DNA: TGTGCCAGCAGCCCTGTGGCTATCTCACCCCTCCACTTT. As protein: CASSPVAISPLHF.